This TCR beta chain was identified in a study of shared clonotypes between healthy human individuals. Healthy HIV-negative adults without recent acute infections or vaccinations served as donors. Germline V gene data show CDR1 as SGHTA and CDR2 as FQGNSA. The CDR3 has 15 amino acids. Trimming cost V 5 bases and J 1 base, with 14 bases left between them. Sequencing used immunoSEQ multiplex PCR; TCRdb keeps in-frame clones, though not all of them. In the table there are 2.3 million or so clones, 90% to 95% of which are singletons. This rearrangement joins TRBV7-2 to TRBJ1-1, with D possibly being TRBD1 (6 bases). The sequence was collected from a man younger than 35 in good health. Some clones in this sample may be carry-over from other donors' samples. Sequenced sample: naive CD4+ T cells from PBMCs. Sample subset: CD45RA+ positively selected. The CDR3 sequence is CASSRGGAGNTEAFF. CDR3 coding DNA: TGTGCCAGCAGCCGAGGGGGGGCGGGGAACACTGAAGCTTTCTTT.